What follows describes a single T cell receptor beta chain. Trimming pared 7 bases from V and 7 bases from J, leaving 18 bases between. This CDR3 is built from 14 residues. Random hexamers were used to reverse transcribe the RNA input (0.5 to 1 ug). TCRdb ran MiXCR on the immunoSEQ multiplex PCR reads and lists one entry per CDR3 protein. Counted here are under 80,000 distinct CDR3 sequences, about 94% occurring once; the ten biggest clones make up 0.35% to 0.5%. The sample is drawn from a study of CD8 T cells in Susac syndrome. Sequencing of TCR beta was performed on blood CD8+ and CD4+ T cells. The sample consisted of CD8+ T cells from PBMCs. The source is a human donor with multiple sclerosis. The rearrangement joins TRBV12-3 or TRBV12-4 to TRBJ2-3; the D is unclear. CDR3 sequence (DNA): TGTGCCAGCACCCTGGACGTAGGAAGGAATACGCAGTATTTT. This gives the protein CASTLDVGRNTQYF.